The 21 T cell receptor beta chains reported below all come from one sample, sequenced in a study of cytotoxic CD8 clonotypes in ibrutinib-treated CLL. The assay was immunoSEQ multiplex PCR, and TCRdb's table has in-frame clones only and misses some. Of roughly 76,000 clones in the sample, approximately 80% were seen once. This sample comprised PBMCs, obtained at disease progression, from a patient treated with ibrutinib. The receptors derive from a human donor with chronic lymphocytic leukemia.

In its sample, this clone was seen once. The rearrangement links TRBV30 to TRBJ2-7; D gene unclear. V was trimmed by 0 bases and J by 2 bases, leaving 8 bases between them. Germline loops: CDR1 GTSNPN, CDR2 SVGIG (reference sequence). This CDR3 spans 13 amino acids. This CDR3 is CAWSVGTAYEQYF. The CDR3 DNA is TGTGCCTGGAGTGTGGGCACCGCCTACGAGCAGTACTTC. Filled out from reference TRBV30 and TRBJ2-7, the complete variable domain reads SQTIHQWPATLVQPVGSPLSLECTVEGTSNPNLYWYRQAAGRGLQLLFYSVGIGQISSEVPQNLSASRPQDRQFILSSKKLLLSDSGFYLCAWSVGTAYEQYFGPGTRLTVT.

Here the CDR3 DNA reads TGTGCCAGTAGTGTAACCCGGGTAGCGGCACTGTTTTTT. Its protein is CASSVTRVAALFF. The chain employs TRBV19 and TRBJ1-4; D unresolved. Per germline, CDR1 LNHDA and CDR2 SQIVND (reference sequence). The CDR3 has 13 residues. V was shortened by 5 bases and J by 13 bases, with 17 bases between the two germline ends.

The chain is built from TRBV5-4 and TRBJ1-4, with D possibly TRBD1 on 5 matching bases. The V gene lost 0 bases and the J gene lost 8 bases, with 5 bases spanning the gap. The length of the CDR3 is 12 residues. Per germline, CDR1 SGHNT and CDR2 YYREEE (reference sequence). The CDR3 sequence is CASSLGQEKLFF. The DNA for the CDR3 is TGTGCCAGCAGCTTGGGACAGGAAAAACTGTTTTTT.

This clone came up a few times. The V gene is TRBV28, the J gene TRBJ2-2; TRBD2 matches at 9 bases. The CDR3 length is 15 residues. The trim removed 4 bases at V and 7 bases at J, leaving 7 bases unmatched. Germline CDR1 reads MDHEN; CDR2 reads SYDVKM. CDR3 residues: CASSSLAGSSGELFF. The CDR3 bases are TGTGCCAGCAGTTCCCTAGCGGGAAGTAGCGGGGAGCTGTTTTTT. Drawing the rest from reference TRBV28 and TRBJ2-2, the complete variable domain is DVKVTQSSRYLVKRTGEKVFLECVQDMDHENMFWYRQDPGLGLRLIYFSYDVKMKEKGDIPEGYSVSREKKERFSLILESASTNQTSMYLCASSSLAGSSGELFFGEGSRLTVL.

The J gene is TRBJ2-3, the V gene TRBV5-1; weak D call: TRBD2 (6 bases). The CDR3 loop spans 14 amino acids. CDR1 is SGHRS, CDR2 YFSETQ, per germline. V was clipped by 4 bases and J by 2 bases, with 11 bases between them. DNA for the CDR3: TGCGCCAGCAGCCGCGGGACTTTCACAGATACGCAGTATTTT. Its translation: CASSRGTFTDTQYF. Complete variable domain (other parts from reference TRBV5-1 and TRBJ2-3): KAGVTQTPRYLIKTRGQQVTLSCSPISGHRSVSWYQQTPGQGLQFLFEYFSETQRNKGNFPGRFSGRQFSNSRSEMNVSTLELGDSALYLCASSRGTFTDTQYFGPGTRLTVL.

The rearrangement joins TRBV5-1 to TRBJ2-7, with 10 bases matching TRBD2. Trimming removed 0 bases from V and 3 bases from J; junction bases left unmatched: 0. Looked up from germline, CDR1 is SGHRS and CDR2 is YFSETQ. The CDR3 has 14 amino acids. CDR3 DNA: TGCGCCAGCAGCTTGGTAGCGGGGGGCTACGAGCAGTACTTC. It encodes CASSLVAGGYEQYF. The full variable domain, rest sourced from reference TRBV5-1 and TRBJ2-7, is KAGVTQTPRYLIKTRGQQVTLSCSPISGHRSVSWYQQTPGQGLQFLFEYFSETQRNKGNFPGRFSGRQFSNSRSEMNVSTLELGDSALYLCASSLVAGGYEQYFGPGTRLTVT.

On this clone: A junction end diverges from the germline sequence, so it may reflect a read error. V and J are TRBV6-1 and TRBJ2-1, with 9 bases matching TRBD2. There are 14 residues in the CDR3. From germline, CDR1 is MNHNS and CDR2 SASEGT. As DNA, the CDR3 is TGTGCCAGCAGCGAGGGGGCGGGAGGGTCTCCCGAGGTCTTC. Its translation is CASSEGAGGSPEVF.

This rearrangement joins TRBV10-3 to TRBJ1-2, with no clear D. V was cut by 4 bases and J by 2 bases, with 5 bases left in between. CDR1 ENHRY and CDR2 SYGVKD come from the germline V gene. The CDR3 is made up of 12 amino acids. The CDR3 loop reads CAISGQNYGYTF. The DNA for the CDR3 is TGTGCCATCAGTGGTCAGAACTATGGCTACACCTTC.

The V call is TRBV2, the J call TRBJ2-7; no reliable D call. Deletions cut 0 bases from V and 5 bases from J, with 14 bases between. This CDR3 is 15 amino acids long. Germline V gives CDR1 SNHLY, CDR2 FYNNEI. Written as DNA, the CDR3 is TGTGCCAGCAGTGAAGCTCCCCTAGTGCTGAACGAGCAGTACTTC. Protein product: CASSEAPLVLNEQYF.

The chain uses TRBV7-9 and TRBJ2-5, with D perhaps given as TRBD1 or TRBD2 (5 bases each). Germline V gene data show CDR1 as SEHNR and CDR2 as FQNEAQ (reference sequence). CDR3 length: 13 residues. Trimming shortened V by 1 base and J by 9 bases, and 12 bases separated the two germline ends. The CDR3 coding sequence is TGTGCCAGCAGCTTAGGGGGGACCGGGGCCCAGTACTTC. This encodes CASSLGGTGAQYF.

The rearrangement links TRBV6-1 to TRBJ2-6; possible D gene TRBD1, 5 bases. Germline CDR1 MNHNS, CDR2 SASEGT. The CDR3 sequence is 14 residues long. V was cut by 6 bases and J by 1 base, with 7 bases left in between. The CDR3 loop reads CASRTGSGANVLTF. The DNA of the CDR3 is TGTGCCAGCAGAACAGGATCTGGGGCCAACGTCCTGACTTTC.

This chain uses TRBV14 with TRBJ2-1; 8 nucleotides match TRBD2. The germline V gene encodes CDR1 SGHDN and CDR2 FVKESK. Losses at the gene ends were 3 bases for V and 2 bases for J; bases not matched to a gene: 6. The CDR3 contains 16 residues. CDR3 in amino acids: CASSHRSGSTYNEQFF. CDR3 nucleotides: TGTGCCAGCAGCCACCGGAGCGGGAGTACCTACAATGAGCAGTTCTTC.

This clone was recorded once. The gene calls are TRBV6-5 and TRBJ2-7; 7 bases agree with TRBD1. V was clipped by 5 bases and J by 2 bases; unmatched bases: 3. The CDR3 extends over 13 amino acids. From germline, CDR1 is MNHEY and CDR2 SVGAGI. The CDR3 is CASSPGQTYEQYF. DNA of the CDR3: TGTGCCAGCAGTCCGGGACAGACCTACGAGCAGTACTTC.

V is TRBV7-2 and J is TRBJ1-1, with TRBD1 as a possible D gene (6 bases). Germline V gives CDR1 SGHTA, CDR2 FQGNSA. The CDR3 has 14 amino acids. V lost 0 bases to trimming and J lost 4 bases, with 9 bases between them. For the CDR3, the DNA is TGTGCCAGCAGCTTAGCCCAGGGGTTCACTGAAGCTTTCTTT. It specifies CASSLAQGFTEAFF. The variable domain in full, with the rest retrieved from reference TRBV7-2 and TRBJ1-1, is GAGVSQSPSNKVTEKGKDVELRCDPISGHTALYWYRQSLGQGLEFLIYFQGNSAPDKSGLPSDRFSAERTGGSVSTLTIQRTQQEDSAVYLCASSLAQGFTEAFFGQGTRLTVV.

This clone was seen only a few times. V usage is TRBV30 and J usage is TRBJ2-1, with 10 positions matching TRBD1. Germline loops: CDR1 GTSNPN, CDR2 SVGIG (reference sequence). The CDR3 has 14 amino acids. J was trimmed by 9 bases and V by 2 bases; bases with no gene match: 7. This CDR3 reads CAWSKGQGSSEQFF. Written as DNA, the CDR3 is TGTGCCTGGAGTAAGGGACAGGGGAGCAGTGAGCAGTTCTTC.

In DNA form, the CDR3 reads TGTGCCAGCAGTGAAACCGGATACATTCGTGGCACTGAAGCTTTCTTT. This sequence encodes CASSETGYIRGTEAFF. This rearrangement joins TRBV2 to TRBJ1-1; D gene uncertain. V was pared by 2 bases and J by 4 bases, with 17 bases between. This CDR3 has 16 amino acids. Germline CDR1 SNHLY, CDR2 FYNNEI. The full variable domain, with the rest looked up from reference TRBV2 and TRBJ1-1, is EPEVTQTPSHQVTQMGQEVILRCVPISNHLYFYWYRQILGQKVEFLVSFYNNEISEKSEIFDDQFSVERPDGSNFTLKIRSTKLEDSAMYFCASSETGYIRGTEAFFGQGTRLTVV.

This chain uses TRBV4-1 with TRBJ2-1; weak D call: TRBD2 (5 bases). V lost 1 base and J 6 bases, leaving 7 bases between the germline ends. The CDR3 is 13 residues long. From germline, CDR1 is MGHRA and CDR2 YSYEKL. CDR3 protein: CASSQVGSNEQFF. CDR3 DNA: TGCGCCAGCAGCCAAGTGGGGAGCAATGAGCAGTTCTTC.

This chain connects TRBV27 to TRBJ1-1; unclear D gene. The V end was cut by 5 bases, the J end by 3 bases, with 16 bases between. The germline V gene encodes CDR1 MNHEY and CDR2 SMNVEV (reference sequence). This CDR3 contains 15 residues. The CDR3 loop is CASSQIAGRYTEAFF. The DNA for the CDR3 is TGTGCCAGCAGTCAAATCGCCGGACGGTACACTGAAGCTTTCTTT.

J is TRBJ2-7 and V is TRBV5-1; D may be TRBD2 (6 bases). Trimming took off 3 bases at V and 3 bases at J, with 16 bases between the two ends. In germline, CDR1 is SGHRS, CDR2 YFSETQ. This CDR3 region has 15 residues. For the CDR3, the DNA is TGCGCCAGCAGCTCCGTCTTAGCGGCCTTCTACGAGCAGTACTTC. It codes for CASSSVLAAFYEQYF.

This chain connects TRBV7-9 to TRBJ2-1, with a weak D call TRBD1 (5 bases). This CDR3 has 16 residues. From germline, CDR1 is SEHNR and CDR2 FQNEAQ (reference sequence). Deletions cut 0 bases from V and 4 bases from J, with 13 bases between. The CDR3 spells CASSLAGWQGYNEQFF. The DNA for the CDR3 is TGTGCCAGCAGCTTAGCGGGGTGGCAGGGTTACAATGAGCAGTTCTTC. The entire variable domain, with the rest obtained from reference TRBV7-9 and TRBJ2-1, is as follows: DTGVSQNPRHKITKRGQNVTFRCDPISEHNRLYWYRQTLGQGPEFLTYFQNEAQLEKSRLLSDRFSAERPKGSFSTLEIQRTEQGDSAMYLCASSLAGWQGYNEQFFGPGTRLTVL.

The chain links TRBV7-6 to TRBJ2-5, with TRBD2 as a possible D gene (5 bases). Germline CDR1 SGHVS, CDR2 FNYEAQ. V shed 0 bases and J shed 2 bases, with 13 bases lying between them. CDR3 length: 16 residues. CDR3 residues: CASSLARGLAQETQYF. The CDR3 region has the DNA TGTGCCAGCAGCTTAGCGCGTGGACTTGCACAAGAGACCCAGTACTTC.